This T cell receptor beta chain was found in a study of blood T cell repertoires in COVID-19. Background on the study: The United States, Italy and Spain provided the acute and convalescent COVID-19 samples.

In germline, CDR1 is LNHDA, CDR2 SQIVND (reference sequence). The ends lost 7 bases at V and 2 bases at J; junction bases unmatched: 9. CDR3 length: 16 residues. TCRdb's table, derived via immunoSEQ multiplex PCR, lists solely in-frame clones and lacks some. This sample has just under 65,000 clones; 76% occur once, and the top ten carry 50%. The rearrangement joins TRBV19 to TRBJ2-3; 10 bases line up with TRBD1. Sample: peripheral blood. The TCR originated in a woman older than 75 with acute or convalescent COVID-19. CDR3 region: CASNSGTGALTDTQYF. The CDR3 DNA reads as TGTGCCAGTAATTCCGGGACAGGGGCCCTCACAGATACGCAGTATTTT.